This T cell receptor beta chain was documented in a study of cytomegalovirus exposure and HLA in healthy donors. This PCR relied on a set of 60 Vbeta primers and 13 Jbeta primers. Original analysis: A follow-up analysis tallied 86 million or so unique TCR beta chains, roughly 11 million shared. Some clones are missing from TCRdb's copy, which holds only in-frame ones; the method was immunoSEQ multiplex PCR. V and J calls and clone size are those listed in that table; D and trimming were worked out from the DNA. The table lists over 95,000 clones, 77% of them singletons. This CDR3 contains 13 residues. The germline gives CDR1 MNHNS, CDR2 SASEGT. V was pared by 6 bases and J by 5 bases, with 13 bases between. In the case of this clone: Its antigen is unidentified.

Whole-study findings and limits: With later analysis, a missense DCLRE1C variant became linked to TCR beta V- and J-gene trimming. One later analysis reportedly identified an Asian-associated ancestry cluster that showed fewer N-insertions than the roughly 620-donor mean.

The V call is TRBV6-1, the J call TRBJ1-1, with D maybe TRBD1 (5 bases). The TCR was taken from a man between 40 and 49 years old in good health and CMV-seropositive. Input material: PBMCs. The DNA of the CDR3 is TGTGCCAGCAGAGTCTCGGGGGAAACTGAAGCTTTCTTT. As protein: CASRVSGETEAFF.